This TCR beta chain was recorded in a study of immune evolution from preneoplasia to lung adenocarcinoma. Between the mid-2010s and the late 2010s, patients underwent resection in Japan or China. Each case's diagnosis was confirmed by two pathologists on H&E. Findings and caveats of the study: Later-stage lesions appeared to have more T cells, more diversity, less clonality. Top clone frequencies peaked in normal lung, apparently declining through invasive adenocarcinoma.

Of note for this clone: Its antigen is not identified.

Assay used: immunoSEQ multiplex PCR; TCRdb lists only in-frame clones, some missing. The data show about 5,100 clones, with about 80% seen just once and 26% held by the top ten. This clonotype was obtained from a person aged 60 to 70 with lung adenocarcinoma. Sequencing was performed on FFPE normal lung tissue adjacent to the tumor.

For the CDR3, the DNA is TGTGCCAGCAGCTTAATGGGGGTTGATTCCTACGAGCAGTACTTC. Translating gives CASSLMGVDSYEQYF. This chain uses TRBV7-8 with TRBJ2-7, with D perhaps TRBD1 or TRBD2 (5 bases each). The length of the CDR3 is 15 residues. Per germline, CDR1 SGHVS and CDR2 FQNEAQ. V was clipped by 2 bases and J by 1 base, with 12 bases between them.